Listed below are T cell receptor beta chains from one sample, sequenced in a study of T-cell memory formation after mild COVID-19. TCRdb ran MiXCR on the 5' RACE reads and lists one entry per CDR3 protein. The sample has about 60,000 distinct CDR3 sequences, 12% seen once. The sequencing sample was made of PBMCs or a T cell subset sorted from them (not recorded which). Source of these receptors: a man aged 18 to 35 who had mild COVID-19 (a few samples of this study predate the infection). Cell type and time point are not known. CDR3s include the opening cysteine and the closing phenylalanine or tryptophan. The order of the fields is D gene, V gene, clone size, J gene, CDR3 DNA, CDR3 protein. A D gene is named only where the DNA matches it firmly. Rows give clone size only sometimes, using once, few, many, or a class for an expanded clone.

D gene: TRBD1
V gene: TRBV5-1
clone size: many
J gene: TRBJ2-3
CDR3 DNA: TGCGCCAGCAGCTTCCGGGACAGGGATGCGGATACGCAGTATTTT
CDR3 protein: CASSFRDRDADTQYF

D gene: .
V gene: TRBV11-2
clone size: few
J gene: TRBJ2-3
CDR3 DNA: TGTGCCAGCAGCTTTCTCGCAGATACGCAGTATTTT
CDR3 protein: CASSFLADTQYF

D gene: TRBD1
V gene: TRBV4-3
clone size: many
J gene: TRBJ2-1
CDR3 DNA: TGCGCCAGCAGCCACCACTCCGACAGGGTCTCCTACAATGAGCAGTTCTTC
CDR3 protein: CASSHHSDRVSYNEQFF

D gene: TRBD1
V gene: TRBV15
clone size: few
J gene: TRBJ2-7
CDR3 DNA: TGTGCCACCAGCAGAGATAACCCGGGACGGGAAGGGGGCCTCTACGAGCAGTACTTC
CDR3 protein: CATSRDNPGREGGLYEQYF

D gene: .
V gene: TRBV7-2
clone size: many
J gene: TRBJ1-5
CDR3 DNA: TGTGCCAGCAGCTCGCTGACAGCGGGTCGGCAGCCCCAGCATTTT
CDR3 protein: CASSSLTAGRQPQHF

D gene: TRBD2
V gene: TRBV12-3/TRBV12-4
clone size: few
J gene: TRBJ2-1
CDR3 DNA: TGTGCCAGCAGATGGACTAGCGGGGGGAATGAGCAGTTCTTC
CDR3 protein: CASRWTSGGNEQFF

D gene: .
V gene: TRBV10-3
clone size: many
J gene: TRBJ1-5
CDR3 DNA: TGTGCCATCAGTGAGTCAAGGGGTTGGCATCAGCCCCAGCATTTT
CDR3 protein: CAISESRGWHQPQHF

D gene: .
V gene: TRBV5-1
clone size: many
J gene: TRBJ2-7
CDR3 DNA: TGCGCCAGCAGCTTGGTAGGGGACAACGAGCAGTACTTC
CDR3 protein: CASSLVGDNEQYF

D gene: .
V gene: TRBV6-2/TRBV6-3
clone size: .
J gene: TRBJ2-3
CDR3 DNA: TGTGCCAGCAGTTACTTAGCAGATACGCAGTATTTT
CDR3 protein: CASSYLADTQYF

D gene: .
V gene: TRBV7-8
clone size: few
J gene: TRBJ2-2
CDR3 DNA: TGTGCCAGCAGCCCCCGAGGCTCGGGGACCGGGGAGCTGTTTTTT
CDR3 protein: CASSPRGSGTGELFF

D gene: .
V gene: TRBV6-5
clone size: few
J gene: TRBJ2-6
CDR3 DNA: TGTGCCAGCAGTTACTCGCACGGGTCGAGTGGGGCCAACGTCCTGACTTTC
CDR3 protein: CASSYSHGSSGANVLTF

D gene: TRBD2
V gene: TRBV4-1
clone size: .
J gene: TRBJ2-2
CDR3 DNA: TGCGCCAGCAGCCGAGGATCTAGCGGGGTGTACACCGGGGAGCTGTTTTTT
CDR3 protein: CASSRGSSGVYTGELFF

D gene: .
V gene: TRBV12-3/TRBV12-4
clone size: .
J gene: TRBJ1-5
CDR3 DNA: TGTGCCAGCAGGGGGTCAGGGGCCCAGCCCCAGCATTTT
CDR3 protein: CASRGSGAQPQHF

D gene: .
V gene: TRBV7-8
clone size: many
J gene: TRBJ2-6
CDR3 DNA: TGTGCCAGCAGCTTCTCTGGGGCCAACGTCCTGACTTTC
CDR3 protein: CASSFSGANVLTF

D gene: TRBD1
V gene: TRBV6-5
clone size: few
J gene: TRBJ1-1
CDR3 DNA: TGTGCCAGCAGAGATCAGCGACAGGGGACAACTGAAGCTTTCTTT
CDR3 protein: CASRDQRQGTTEAFF

D gene: .
V gene: TRBV4-2
clone size: many
J gene: TRBJ2-4
CDR3 DNA: TGTGCCAGCAGCCAAGACGTAAACATTCAGTACTTC
CDR3 protein: CASSQDVNIQYF

D gene: .
V gene: TRBV19
clone size: few
J gene: TRBJ1-1
CDR3 DNA: TGTGCCAGTAGGAGGGATATTACGAACACTGAAGCTTTCTTT
CDR3 protein: CASRRDITNTEAFF

D gene: TRBD2
V gene: TRBV20-1
clone size: many
J gene: TRBJ2-3
CDR3 DNA: TGCAGTGCTCTGGGGGGGTGGTATACGCAGTATTTT
CDR3 protein: CSALGGWYTQYF

D gene: .
V gene: TRBV5-1
clone size: many
J gene: TRBJ1-2
CDR3 DNA: TGCGCCAGCAGCTTACGGGGGCCTCGATCGATAGAGGGTGGCTACACCTTC
CDR3 protein: CASSLRGPRSIEGGYTF

D gene: .
V gene: TRBV5-1
clone size: many
J gene: TRBJ2-1
CDR3 DNA: TGCGCCAGCAGCTTTGGTGGGTACAATGAGCAGTTCTTC
CDR3 protein: CASSFGGYNEQFF

D gene: .
V gene: TRBV5-1
clone size: .
J gene: TRBJ1-2
CDR3 DNA: TGCGCCAGCAGCCCAGAACAGGGAGTAGGCGGCTACACCTTC
CDR3 protein: CASSPEQGVGGYTF

D gene: .
V gene: TRBV5-1
clone size: many
J gene: TRBJ2-3
CDR3 DNA: TGCGCCAGCAGCTTCCACACAGATACGCAGTATTTT
CDR3 protein: CASSFHTDTQYF

D gene: .
V gene: TRBV7-6
clone size: many
J gene: TRBJ2-5
CDR3 DNA: TGTGCCAGCAGCTTAGCTCCGGAGACCCAGTACTTC
CDR3 protein: CASSLAPETQYF

D gene: .
V gene: TRBV13
clone size: few
J gene: TRBJ1-2
CDR3 DNA: TGTGCCAGCAGCTTAGCAGGGAAGGAGGGCGGCTACACCTTC
CDR3 protein: CASSLAGKEGGYTF

D gene: .
V gene: TRBV7-8
clone size: many
J gene: TRBJ2-3
CDR3 DNA: TGTGCCAGCAGCGGATCTAGCACAGATACGCAGTATTTT
CDR3 protein: CASSGSSTDTQYF

D gene: TRBD2
V gene: TRBV2
clone size: many
J gene: TRBJ2-1
CDR3 DNA: TGTGCCAGCAGTTATCCGGGACTAGGTGGGGTGAATGAGCAGTTCTTC
CDR3 protein: CASSYPGLGGVNEQFF

D gene: .
V gene: TRBV2
clone size: .
J gene: TRBJ2-1
CDR3 DNA: TGTGCCAGCAGTGCGGGGCAGGGTGGTAATGAGCAGTTCTTC
CDR3 protein: CASSAGQGGNEQFF

D gene: TRBD1
V gene: TRBV6-5
clone size: many
J gene: TRBJ2-3
CDR3 DNA: TGTGCCAGCAGTTACGGGGACAGAAGCACAGATACGCAGTATTTT
CDR3 protein: CASSYGDRSTDTQYF

D gene: TRBD1
V gene: TRBV6-5
clone size: many
J gene: TRBJ2-2
CDR3 DNA: TGTGCCAGCAGTCGCGACAGGGGGACGAACACCGGGGAGCTGTTTTTT
CDR3 protein: CASSRDRGTNTGELFF

D gene: .
V gene: TRBV27
clone size: .
J gene: TRBJ1-3
CDR3 DNA: TGTGCCAGCAGGCCTTACGCCCTTGGAAACACCATATATTTT
CDR3 protein: CASRPYALGNTIYF

D gene: TRBD1
V gene: TRBV5-1
clone size: many
J gene: TRBJ2-1
CDR3 DNA: TGCGCCAGCAGCTCCGGGACAGGGGCCTACAATGAGCAGTTCTTC
CDR3 protein: CASSSGTGAYNEQFF

D gene: .
V gene: TRBV28
clone size: few
J gene: TRBJ1-4
CDR3 DNA: TGTGCCAGCAGCCCCGTGGGGGAAATGAATGAAAAACTGTTTTTT
CDR3 protein: CASSPVGEMNEKLFF

D gene: .
V gene: TRBV3-1
clone size: .
J gene: TRBJ1-6
CDR3 DNA: TGTGCCAGCAGCCAAGTAGAGGCCCCCCTCCACTTT
CDR3 protein: CASSQVEAPLHF

D gene: .
V gene: TRBV7-8
clone size: .
J gene: TRBJ1-1
CDR3 DNA: TGTGCCAGCAGCTACCCACCGTACACTGAAGCTTTCTTT
CDR3 protein: CASSYPPYTEAFF

D gene: .
V gene: TRBV28
clone size: few
J gene: TRBJ1-2
CDR3 DNA: TGTGCCAGCAGCCTCCGGGACAAACGAGGCTACACCTTC
CDR3 protein: CASSLRDKRGYTF

D gene: TRBD1
V gene: TRBV4-2
clone size: many
J gene: TRBJ2-4
CDR3 DNA: TGTGCCAGCAGCCATAGACAGGGGGTAGGAGACATTCAGTACTTC
CDR3 protein: CASSHRQGVGDIQYF

D gene: .
V gene: TRBV5-1
clone size: many
J gene: TRBJ2-3
CDR3 DNA: TGCGCCAGCAGCCCCCGGGACCGCGCAGATACGCAGTATTTT
CDR3 protein: CASSPRDRADTQYF

D gene: TRBD1
V gene: TRBV7-9
clone size: .
J gene: TRBJ1-6
CDR3 DNA: TGTGCCAGCCGCCGCCCCACAGGGGCCGACTATAATTCACCCCTCCACTTT
CDR3 protein: CASRRPTGADYNSPLHF

D gene: TRBD1
V gene: TRBV5-1
clone size: .
J gene: TRBJ2-7
CDR3 DNA: TGCGCCAGCAGCAGCGGACAGGGTTGGAGCGACGAGCAGTACTTC
CDR3 protein: CASSSGQGWSDEQYF

D gene: TRBD2
V gene: TRBV29-1
clone size: few
J gene: TRBJ2-5
CDR3 DNA: TGCAGCGTTGAAACTCTGGCGGGGGGGCATTTCAAAGAGACCCAGTACTTC
CDR3 protein: CSVETLAGGHFKETQYF

D gene: TRBD1
V gene: TRBV7-9
clone size: few
J gene: TRBJ2-7
CDR3 DNA: TGTGCCAGCAGCTCTAAGACAGGGGATATTCACCTTTACGAGCAGTACTTC
CDR3 protein: CASSSKTGDIHLYEQYF

D gene: .
V gene: TRBV7-2
clone size: .
J gene: TRBJ1-4
CDR3 DNA: TGTGCCAGCAGCCCACAGGGTTGGGGTGAAAAACTGTTTTTT
CDR3 protein: CASSPQGWGEKLFF

D gene: TRBD1
V gene: TRBV4-3
clone size: few
J gene: TRBJ1-1
CDR3 DNA: TGCGCCAGCAGCCACCGACTTTACGACCGGGACAGGGGAAGATCTGAAGCTTTCTTT
CDR3 protein: CASSHRLYDRDRGRSEAFF

D gene: .
V gene: TRBV9
clone size: .
J gene: TRBJ2-1
CDR3 DNA: TGTGCCAGCAGCGTAGAGGGGTATGAGCAGTTCTTC
CDR3 protein: CASSVEGYEQFF

D gene: .
V gene: TRBV20-1
clone size: few
J gene: TRBJ2-2
CDR3 DNA: TGCAGTCCGCAGGGTGGAGGGGAGCTGTTTTTT
CDR3 protein: CSPQGGGELFF

D gene: .
V gene: TRBV5-1
clone size: .
J gene: TRBJ1-1
CDR3 DNA: TGCGCCAGCAGCTTGGGGGTAGCTGAAGCTTTCTTT
CDR3 protein: CASSLGVAEAFF

D gene: .
V gene: TRBV29-1
clone size: few
J gene: TRBJ1-4
CDR3 DNA: TGCAGCTGTATGGTAACTAATGAAAAACTGTTTTTT
CDR3 protein: CSCMVTNEKLFF

D gene: .
V gene: TRBV11-2
clone size: few
J gene: TRBJ1-4
CDR3 DNA: TGTGCCAGCAGCCAGGGGAGCGAAAAACTGTTTTTT
CDR3 protein: CASSQGSEKLFF

D gene: .
V gene: TRBV12-3/TRBV12-4
clone size: many
J gene: TRBJ2-3
CDR3 DNA: TGTGCCAGCAGTTTAGACTGGGGAAATCCGTATTTT
CDR3 protein: CASSLDWGNPYF

D gene: .
V gene: TRBV20-1
clone size: .
J gene: TRBJ2-5
CDR3 DNA: TGCAGTGCTAGGAGGGCGGCGGGGCGAGAGACCCAGTACTTC
CDR3 protein: CSARRAAGRETQYF

D gene: .
V gene: TRBV7-9
clone size: few
J gene: TRBJ2-3
CDR3 DNA: TGTGCCAGCAGCTTCTTACAGGGAATGGGCACAGATACGCAGTATTTT
CDR3 protein: CASSFLQGMGTDTQYF

D gene: .
V gene: TRBV9
clone size: .
J gene: TRBJ2-5
CDR3 DNA: TGTGCCAGCAGCGAAGGAGGGACCCTAGGGACCCAGTACTTC
CDR3 protein: CASSEGGTLGTQYF

D gene: .
V gene: TRBV6-5
clone size: many
J gene: TRBJ1-1
CDR3 DNA: TGTGCCAGCAGTTACTCCCGGGGGGCTGGGGAAGCTTTCTTT
CDR3 protein: CASSYSRGAGEAFF

D gene: .
V gene: TRBV5-5
clone size: few
J gene: TRBJ2-7
CDR3 DNA: TGTGCCAGCAGCTCTTACGAGTACGAGCAGTACTTC
CDR3 protein: CASSSYEYEQYF

D gene: .
V gene: TRBV7-2
clone size: many
J gene: TRBJ2-3
CDR3 DNA: TGTGCCAGCAGCTTAGCGGGGAATACGCAGTATTTT
CDR3 protein: CASSLAGNTQYF